The next 3 T cell receptor beta chains were all read from a single sample in a study of tumor and adjacent non-tumor tissue in lung cancer. The library came from three nested PCR rounds adapted from ARM-PCR protocols. From the multiplex PCR reads, TCRdb called clonotypes with MiXCR, one entry per CDR3 protein. This sample has approximately 120,000 distinct CDR3 sequences, with about 63% found just once. The template was RNA from unsorted bulk tissue. Distant lung tissue was collected more than 3 cm away from the tumor edge. Sequencing was done on a sample of distant non-tumor lung tissue. All receptors come from a man aged 60 to 69 with non-small cell lung cancer.

The V and J genes are TRBV20-1 and TRBJ2-1; D unclear. Germline V gives CDR1 DFQATT, CDR2 SNEGSKA (reference sequence). Trimming stripped 1 base from V and 7 bases from J, with 17 bases between. The CDR3 consists of 15 residues. The CDR3 region has the DNA TGCAGTGCTAGAGCCGCGCCCACGATTAAAAATGAGCAGTTCTTC. Translation: CSARAAPTIKNEQFF.

Turning to this clonotype: Given a much more abundant clone one base away, this may be a read error. Written as DNA, the CDR3 is TGTGCTAGTGCCCCGCCGGACTTCAGGGTGACCCAGTACTTC. Translated, it gives CASAPPDFRVTQYF. The chain employs TRBV12-5 and TRBJ2-5, with D perhaps TRBD1 or TRBD2 (5 bases each). V was pared by 7 bases and J by 7 bases, with 19 bases between. CDR1 and CDR2 (germline): LGHNT, FRNRAP. The CDR3 spans 14 residues.

This clonotype was counted a few times. At one end, the junction sequence differs from germline, possibly due to a read error. The V and J genes are TRBV15 and TRBJ2-1, with 11 bases fitting TRBD2. The CDR3 has 15 residues. Germline CDR1 LNHNV, CDR2 YYDKDF (reference sequence). The CDR3 protein is CATNRDMTSGTEQFF. CDR3 coding DNA: TGTGCCACCAACAGAGACATGACTAGCGGGACTGAGCAGTTCTTC.